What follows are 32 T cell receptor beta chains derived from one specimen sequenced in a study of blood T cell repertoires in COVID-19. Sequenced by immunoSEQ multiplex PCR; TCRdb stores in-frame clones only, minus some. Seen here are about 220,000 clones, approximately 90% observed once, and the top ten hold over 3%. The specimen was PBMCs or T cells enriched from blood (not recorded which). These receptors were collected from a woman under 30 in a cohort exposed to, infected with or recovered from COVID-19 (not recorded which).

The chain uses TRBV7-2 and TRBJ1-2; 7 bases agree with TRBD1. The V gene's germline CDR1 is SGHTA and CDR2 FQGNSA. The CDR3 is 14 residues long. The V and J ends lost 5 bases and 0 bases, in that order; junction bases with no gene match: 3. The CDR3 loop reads CASSLDRANYGYTF. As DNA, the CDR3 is TGTGCCAGCAGCCTAGACAGGGCTAACTATGGCTACACCTTC.

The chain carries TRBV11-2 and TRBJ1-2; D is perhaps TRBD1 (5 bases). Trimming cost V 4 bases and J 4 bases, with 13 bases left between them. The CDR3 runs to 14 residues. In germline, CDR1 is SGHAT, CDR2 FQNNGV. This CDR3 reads CASSSGKGGYGYTF. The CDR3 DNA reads TGTGCCAGCAGCTCAGGGAAGGGAGGCTATGGCTACACCTTC.

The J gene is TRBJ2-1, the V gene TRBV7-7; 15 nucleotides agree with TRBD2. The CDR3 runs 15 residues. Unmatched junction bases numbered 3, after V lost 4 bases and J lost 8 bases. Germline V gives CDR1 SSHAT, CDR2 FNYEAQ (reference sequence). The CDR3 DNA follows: TGTGCCAGCAGCTCCGGACTAGCGGGGGGGTATGAGCAGTTCTTC. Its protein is CASSSGLAGGYEQFF. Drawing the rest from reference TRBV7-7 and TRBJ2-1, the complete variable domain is GAGVSQSPRYKVTKRGQDVTLRCDPISSHATLYWYQQALGQGPEFLTYFNYEAQPDKSGLPSDRFSAERPEGSISTLTIQRTEQRDSAMYRCASSSGLAGGYEQFFGPGTRLTVL.

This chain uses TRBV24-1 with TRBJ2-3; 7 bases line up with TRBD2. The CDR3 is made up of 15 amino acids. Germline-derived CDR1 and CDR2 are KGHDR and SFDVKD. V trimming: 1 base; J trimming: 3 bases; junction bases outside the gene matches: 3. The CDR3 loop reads CATSDFEGGTDTQYF. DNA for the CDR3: TGTGCCACCAGTGATTTTGAGGGAGGGACAGATACGCAGTATTTT.

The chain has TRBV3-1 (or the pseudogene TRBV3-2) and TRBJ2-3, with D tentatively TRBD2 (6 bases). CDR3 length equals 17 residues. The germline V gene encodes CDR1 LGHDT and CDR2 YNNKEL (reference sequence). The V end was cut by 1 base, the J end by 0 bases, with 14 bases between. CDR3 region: CASSQAGLSGSTDTQYF. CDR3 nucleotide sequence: TGTGCCAGCAGCCAAGCGGGGCTCAGCGGGAGCACAGATACGCAGTATTTT.

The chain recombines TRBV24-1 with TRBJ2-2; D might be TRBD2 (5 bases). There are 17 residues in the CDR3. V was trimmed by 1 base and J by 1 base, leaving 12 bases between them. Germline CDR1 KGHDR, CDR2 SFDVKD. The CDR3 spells CATSDFSADLNTGELFF. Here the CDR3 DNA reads TGTGCCACCAGTGATTTCTCGGCGGACTTGAACACCGGGGAGCTGTTTTTT.

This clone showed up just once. CDR3 sequence (DNA): TGTGCCTGGAGTGTTACAGGGGGCTACACCTTC. Translating gives CAWSVTGGYTF. This chain uses TRBV30 with TRBJ1-2, with TRBD1 as a possible D gene (6 bases). Germline lookup yields CDR1 GTSNPN and CDR2 SVGIG (reference sequence). V lost 0 bases to trimming and J lost 8 bases, with 7 bases between them. The CDR3 consists of 11 residues.

CDR3 amino acids: CASSYGVAGDNEQFF. The CDR3 DNA sequence: TGTGCCAGCAGCTACGGTGTAGCGGGGGACAATGAGCAGTTCTTC. This chain connects TRBV14 to TRBJ2-1; 9 positions agree with TRBD2. Germline loops: CDR1 SGHDN, CDR2 FVKESK. The CDR3 loop spans 15 amino acids. V gave up 5 bases and J gave up 5 bases; unmatched junction bases: 7.

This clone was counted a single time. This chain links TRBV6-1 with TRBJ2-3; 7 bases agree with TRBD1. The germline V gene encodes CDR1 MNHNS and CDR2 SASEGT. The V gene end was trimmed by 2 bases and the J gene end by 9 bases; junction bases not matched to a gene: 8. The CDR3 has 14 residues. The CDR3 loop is CASSERLTGRTQYF. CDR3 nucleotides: TGTGCCAGCAGTGAACGCTTGACAGGGCGGACGCAGTATTTT.

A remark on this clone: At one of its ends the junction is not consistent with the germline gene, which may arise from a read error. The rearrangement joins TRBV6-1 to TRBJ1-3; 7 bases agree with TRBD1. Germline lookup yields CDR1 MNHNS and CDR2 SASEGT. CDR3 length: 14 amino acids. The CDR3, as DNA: TGTGCCAGCAGGGAAGGGACAGCAGGAAACACCATATATTTT. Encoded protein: CASREGTAGNTIYF.

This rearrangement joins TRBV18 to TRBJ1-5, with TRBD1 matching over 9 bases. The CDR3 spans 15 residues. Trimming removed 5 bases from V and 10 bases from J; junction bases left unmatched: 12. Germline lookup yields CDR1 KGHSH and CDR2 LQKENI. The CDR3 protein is CASSLGQGRVNPQHF. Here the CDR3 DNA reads TGTGCCAGCTCATTGGGACAGGGAAGGGTAAATCCCCAGCATTTT.

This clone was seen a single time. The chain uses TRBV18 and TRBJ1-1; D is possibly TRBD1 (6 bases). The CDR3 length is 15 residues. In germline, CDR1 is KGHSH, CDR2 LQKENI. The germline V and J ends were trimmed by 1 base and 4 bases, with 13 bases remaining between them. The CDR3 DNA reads TGTGCCAGCTCACCACGGGCAGGGGCTTCCACTGAAGCTTTCTTT. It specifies CASSPRAGASTEAFF.

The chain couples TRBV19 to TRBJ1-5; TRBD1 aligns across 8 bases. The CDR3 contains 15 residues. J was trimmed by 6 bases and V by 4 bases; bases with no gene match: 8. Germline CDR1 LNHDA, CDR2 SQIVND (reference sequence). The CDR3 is CASSSGAGGGQPQHF. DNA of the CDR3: TGTGCCAGTAGTAGCGGAGCAGGGGGCGGTCAGCCCCAGCATTTT.

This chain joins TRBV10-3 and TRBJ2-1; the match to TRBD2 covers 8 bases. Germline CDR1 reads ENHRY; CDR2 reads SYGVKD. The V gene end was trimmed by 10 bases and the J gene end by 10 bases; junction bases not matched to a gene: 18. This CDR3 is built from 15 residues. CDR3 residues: CATKREGDFSGEQFF. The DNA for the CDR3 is TGTGCCACCAAACGGGAGGGCGACTTTAGCGGGGAGCAGTTCTTC.

CDR3 coding DNA: TGCGCCAGCAGCTCCCGGACTAGCACTCGGAATGAGCAGTTCTTC. This encodes CASSSRTSTRNEQFF. The V call is TRBV5-1, the J call TRBJ2-1; 8 positions agree with TRBD2. The germline V gene has CDR1 SGHRS and CDR2 YFSETQ. The CDR3 covers 15 residues. Trimming removed 3 bases from V and 7 bases from J; junction bases left unmatched: 9.

The CDR3 coding sequence is TGTGCCAGCAAAACAGCCGGGACAGTTACCTACGAGCAGTACTTC. Translated, it gives CASKTAGTVTYEQYF. J is TRBJ2-7 and V is TRBV28; TRBD1 aligns across 7 bases. CDR1 and CDR2 from the germline V gene are MDHEN and SYDVKM. J was trimmed by 2 bases and V by 7 bases; bases with no gene match: 11. The CDR3 totals 15 residues.

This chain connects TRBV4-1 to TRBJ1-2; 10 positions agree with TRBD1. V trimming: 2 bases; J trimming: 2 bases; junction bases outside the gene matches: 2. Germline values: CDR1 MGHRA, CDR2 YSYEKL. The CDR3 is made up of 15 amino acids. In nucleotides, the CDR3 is TGCGCCAGCAGCCAAAGGACAGGGGGAAACTATGGCTACACCTTC. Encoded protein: CASSQRTGGNYGYTF.

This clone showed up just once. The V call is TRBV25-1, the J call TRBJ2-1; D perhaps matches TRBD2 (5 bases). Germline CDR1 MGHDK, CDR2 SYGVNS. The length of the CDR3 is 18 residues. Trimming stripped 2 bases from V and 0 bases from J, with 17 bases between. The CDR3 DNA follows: TGTGCCAGCAGTGAAGATACTAGGGATCGTAGCTCCTACAATGAGCAGTTCTTC. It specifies CASSEDTRDRSSYNEQFF.

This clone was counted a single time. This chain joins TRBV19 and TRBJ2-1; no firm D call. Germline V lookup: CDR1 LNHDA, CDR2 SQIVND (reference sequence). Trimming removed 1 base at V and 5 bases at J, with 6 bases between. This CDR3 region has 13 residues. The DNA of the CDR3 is TGTGCCAGTAGTATAGTGGGCGACAATGAGCAGTTCTTC. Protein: CASSIVGDNEQFF.

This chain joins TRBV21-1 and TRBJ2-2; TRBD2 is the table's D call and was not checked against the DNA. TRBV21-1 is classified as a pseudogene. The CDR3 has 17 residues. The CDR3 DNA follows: TGTGCCAGCAGCAAAGATAGCGGGGTGGCGAACACCGGGGAGCTGTTTTTT. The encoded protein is CASSKDSGVANTGELFF.

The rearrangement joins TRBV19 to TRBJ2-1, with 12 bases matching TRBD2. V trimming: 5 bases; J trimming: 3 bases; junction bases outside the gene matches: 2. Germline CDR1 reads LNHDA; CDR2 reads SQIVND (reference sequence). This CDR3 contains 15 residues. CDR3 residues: CASSRTSGDYNEQFF. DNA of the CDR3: TGTGCCAGTAGTCGGACTAGCGGGGACTACAATGAGCAGTTCTTC.

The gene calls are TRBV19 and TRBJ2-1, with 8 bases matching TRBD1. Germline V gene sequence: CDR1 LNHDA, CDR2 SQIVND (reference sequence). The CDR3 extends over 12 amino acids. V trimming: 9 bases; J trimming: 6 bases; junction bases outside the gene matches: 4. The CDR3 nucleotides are TGTGCCAGCACCGGACAGGGCAATGAGCAGTTCTTC. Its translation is CASTGQGNEQFF. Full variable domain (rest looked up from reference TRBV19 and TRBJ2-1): DGGITQSPKYLFRKEGQNVTLSCEQNLNHDAMYWYRQDPGQGLRLIYYSQIVNDFQKGDIAEGYSVSREKKESFPLTVTSAQKNPTAFYLCASTGQGNEQFFGPGTRLTVL.

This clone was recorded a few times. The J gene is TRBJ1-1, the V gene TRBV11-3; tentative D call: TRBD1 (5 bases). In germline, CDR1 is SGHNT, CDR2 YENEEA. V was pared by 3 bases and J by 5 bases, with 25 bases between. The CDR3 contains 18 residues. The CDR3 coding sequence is TGTGCCAGCAGCTTGATGTCGTGGACAACCGGGTCAAGTACTGAAGCTTTCTTT. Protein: CASSLMSWTTGSSTEAFF.

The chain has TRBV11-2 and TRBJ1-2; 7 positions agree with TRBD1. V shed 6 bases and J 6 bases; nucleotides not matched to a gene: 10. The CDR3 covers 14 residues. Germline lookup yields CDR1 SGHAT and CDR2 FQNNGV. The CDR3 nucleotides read TGTGCCAGCAGTTTTAACAGGGGATTCGATGGCTACACCTTC. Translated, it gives CASSFNRGFDGYTF.

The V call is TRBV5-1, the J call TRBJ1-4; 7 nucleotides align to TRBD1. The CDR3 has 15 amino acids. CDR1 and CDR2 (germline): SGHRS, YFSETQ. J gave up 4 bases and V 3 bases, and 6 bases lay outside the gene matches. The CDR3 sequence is CASSWGDRFNEKLFF. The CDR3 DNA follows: TGCGCCAGCAGCTGGGGGGACAGATTTAATGAAAAACTGTTTTTT.

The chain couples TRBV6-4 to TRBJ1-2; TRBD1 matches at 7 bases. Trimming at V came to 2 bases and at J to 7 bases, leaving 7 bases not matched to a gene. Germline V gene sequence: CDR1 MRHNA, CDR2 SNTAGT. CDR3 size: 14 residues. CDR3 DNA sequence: TGTGCCAGCAGTGACACCGGGACAGCTGGTGGCTACACCTTC. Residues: CASSDTGTAGGYTF.

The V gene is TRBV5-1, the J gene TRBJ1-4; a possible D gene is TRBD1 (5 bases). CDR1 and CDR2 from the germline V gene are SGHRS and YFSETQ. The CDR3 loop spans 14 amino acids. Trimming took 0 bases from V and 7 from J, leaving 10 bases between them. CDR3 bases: TGCGCCAGCAGCTTGGGTGAAACAGGTGAAAAACTGTTTTTT. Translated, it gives CASSLGETGEKLFF.

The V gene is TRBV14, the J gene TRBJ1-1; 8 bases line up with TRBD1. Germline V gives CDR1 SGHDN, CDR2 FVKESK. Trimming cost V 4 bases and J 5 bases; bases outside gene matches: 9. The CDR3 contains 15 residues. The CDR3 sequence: CASSLLDRDGTEAFF. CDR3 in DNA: TGTGCCAGCAGCCTCTTGGACAGGGACGGGACTGAAGCTTTCTTT.

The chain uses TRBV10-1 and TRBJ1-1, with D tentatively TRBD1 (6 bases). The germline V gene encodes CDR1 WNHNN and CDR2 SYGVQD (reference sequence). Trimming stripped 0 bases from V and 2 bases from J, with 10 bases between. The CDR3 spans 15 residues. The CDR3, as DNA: TGCGCCAGCAGTGAGTCGAACAGGGCCAACACTGAAGCTTTCTTT. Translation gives CASSESNRANTEAFF.

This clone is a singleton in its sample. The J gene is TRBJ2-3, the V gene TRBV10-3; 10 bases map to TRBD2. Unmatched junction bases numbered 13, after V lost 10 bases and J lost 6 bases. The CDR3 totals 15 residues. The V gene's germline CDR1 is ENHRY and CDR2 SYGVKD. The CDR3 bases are TGTGCCAGCAGCCTGAGCGGGGGGGCTTTGGATACGCAGTATTTT. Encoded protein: CASSLSGGALDTQYF.

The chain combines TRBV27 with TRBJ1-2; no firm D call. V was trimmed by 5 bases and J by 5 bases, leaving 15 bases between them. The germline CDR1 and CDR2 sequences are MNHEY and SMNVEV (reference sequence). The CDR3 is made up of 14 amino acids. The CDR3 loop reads CASSSNPLIYGYTF. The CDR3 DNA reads TGTGCCAGCAGTAGCAATCCGCTGATTTATGGCTACACCTTC.

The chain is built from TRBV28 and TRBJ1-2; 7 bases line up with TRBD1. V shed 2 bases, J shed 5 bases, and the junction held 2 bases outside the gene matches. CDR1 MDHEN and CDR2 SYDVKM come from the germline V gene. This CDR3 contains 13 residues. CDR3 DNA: TGTGCCAGCAGTTTAGGACAGGAGTATGGCTACACCTTC. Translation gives CASSLGQEYGYTF.